This T cell receptor (beta chain) was profiled in a study of shared clonotypes between healthy human individuals. Produced via immunoSEQ multiplex PCR; TCRdb's table is partial and in-frame only. Of some 450,000 clones listed, approximately 71% are singletons. As for this clone: A far more abundant clone sits one base away, making this likely a read error. At the DNA level, this CDR3 is encoded by other sequences in the same sample as well.

The study used approximately 92 million PBMCs per unsorted sample for genomic DNA. The CDR3 has 15 residues. CDR1 is GTSNPN, CDR2 SVGIG, per germline (reference sequence). The rearrangement links TRBV30 to TRBJ1-1, with D perhaps TRBD1 (6 bases). The sample taken for sequencing was PBMCs. The TCR comes from a woman aged 35 to 49 in good health. Some clones in this sample may be carry-over from other donors' samples. The CDR3 is CAWSVGRAGDTEASF. The CDR3 nucleotides are TGTGCCTGGAGTGTAGGTAGAGCCGGGGACACTGAAGCTTCCTTT.